This T cell receptor (beta chain) was found in a study of OX40 agonist ivuxolimab in advanced cancers. Looking at the study overall: Ivuxolimab was a fully human IgG2 agonistic monoclonal antibody targeting the costimulatory receptor OX40 (CD134). Intravenous ivuxolimab was administered to patients every 2 weeks at six dose levels: 0.01, 0.1, 0.3, 1.5, 3 and 10 mg/kg. Of the roughly 54 dose-escalation patients, hepatocellular carcinoma was present in around 19, melanoma in roughly 15, renal cell carcinoma in 9 and head and neck cancer in 9. The dose-escalation cohort was around 83% male with a mean age of about 65 years, ranging from roughly 20 to 80. Patients were allowed to have had prior anti-PD-1, anti-PD-L1 or anti-CTLA-4 therapy, and 40% to 45% of the dose-escalation patients had previously received checkpoint inhibitors. Three dose-escalation patients achieved partial responses, one with hepatocellular carcinoma and two with cutaneous melanoma. Peripheral TCRbeta sequencing aimed to test whether ivuxolimab altered TCR sequence diversity and caused clonal T-cell expansion. The paper reports the monotherapy dose-escalation portion (N of about 51 patients) of the phase I ivuxolimab trial.

Genomic DNA was isolated from the sorted cells so that the TCRbeta CDR3 region could be sequenced. The immunoSEQ Assay was used for sequencing of TCRbeta CDR3 regions. TCRdb limited this immuneACCESS table to in-frame rearrangements with V and J called. A share of clones is missing; checked studies link under half to unresolved V genes, and the rest is unexplained. Within this sample are some 54,000 clones, with 70% to 80% of them counted one time only. The ten most abundant clones make up roughly 4% of the sample. The germline V gene encodes CDR1 SGHVS and CDR2 FQNEAQ. Trimming costs V 5 bases and J 2 bases, and their ends lie 16 bases apart. Counted from cysteine to phenylalanine, this CDR3 has 16 amino acids. Of all the DNA, just the CDR3 is kept, 48 bases in frame from base 1. Of note for this clone: Its antigen is currently not known. Within one base of it there is no much larger clone, and no base qualities were kept.

Study-wide conclusions, independent of this receptor: Low levels of normalized T-cell clonal expansion were also seen in some patients who did not respond. After ivuxolimab, more expanded clones were found on average in CD8+ T cells than in CD4+ T cells. Which antigens the clonally expanded peripheral T cells were specific for was not determined. Clonal expansion of both CD4+ and CD8+ blood T cells was observed from baseline to week 6 at doses 0.1 to 3.0 mg/kg. In the 0.1-3.0 mg/kg groups, partial responders had among the lowest normalized peripheral clonal expansion, particularly in CD8+ T cells.

Patients with a history of autoimmune disease or receiving systemic immunosuppression were excluded from the trial. In every dose cohort, peripheral blood was drawn for TCR sequencing at baseline, cycle 4 day 1, and cycle 7 day 1. Samples were obtained from an open-label, multicenter, first-in-human phase I dose-escalation trial of ivuxolimab. Adults with locally advanced or metastatic melanoma, renal cell, hepatocellular, or head and neck squamous cell carcinoma were enrolled in the trial. Before TCR sequencing, CD4+ T cells and CD8+ T cells from peripheral blood were sorted into separate populations.

Sequencing used CD4+ or CD8+ T cells sorted from blood, obtained in a trial of the OX40 agonist ivuxolimab. The V and J genes are TRBV7-8 and TRBJ1-5, and perhaps TRBD1 as D gene, on 5 matching bases. The source is an adult with an advanced solid tumor such as melanoma, head and neck, liver or kidney cancer. CDR3 region: CASSTPGEGRNQPQHF. The nucleotide sequence reads TGTGCCAGCAGCACCCCGGGGGAGGGTCGCAATCAGCCCCAGCATTTT.